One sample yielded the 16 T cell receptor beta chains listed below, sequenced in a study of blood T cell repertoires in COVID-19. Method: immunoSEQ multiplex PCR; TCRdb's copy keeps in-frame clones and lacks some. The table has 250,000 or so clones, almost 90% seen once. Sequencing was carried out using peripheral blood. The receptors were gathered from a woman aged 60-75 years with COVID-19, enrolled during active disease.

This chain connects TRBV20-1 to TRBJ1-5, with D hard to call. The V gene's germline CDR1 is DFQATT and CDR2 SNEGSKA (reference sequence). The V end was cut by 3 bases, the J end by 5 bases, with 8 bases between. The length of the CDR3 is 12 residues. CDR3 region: CSASRGDQPQHF. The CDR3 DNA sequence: TGCAGTGCTAGTCGGGGTGATCAGCCCCAGCATTTT.

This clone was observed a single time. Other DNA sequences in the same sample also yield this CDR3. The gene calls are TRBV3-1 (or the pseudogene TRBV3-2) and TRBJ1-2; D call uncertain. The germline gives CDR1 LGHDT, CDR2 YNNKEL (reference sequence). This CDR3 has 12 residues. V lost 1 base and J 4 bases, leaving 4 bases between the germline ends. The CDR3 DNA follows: TGTGCCAGCAGCCAAGCATCCTATGGCTACACCTTC. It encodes CASSQASYGYTF.

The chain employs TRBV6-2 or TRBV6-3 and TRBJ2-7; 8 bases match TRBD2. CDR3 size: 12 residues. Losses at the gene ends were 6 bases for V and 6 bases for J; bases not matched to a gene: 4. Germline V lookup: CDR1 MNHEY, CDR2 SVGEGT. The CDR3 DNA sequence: TGTGCCAGCAGCGGGGGGGCGGGCGAGCAGTACTTC. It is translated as CASSGGAGEQYF.

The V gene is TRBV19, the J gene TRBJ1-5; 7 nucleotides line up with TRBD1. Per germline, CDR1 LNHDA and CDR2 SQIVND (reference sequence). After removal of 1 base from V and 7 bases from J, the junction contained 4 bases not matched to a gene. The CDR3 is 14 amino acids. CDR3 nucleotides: TGTGCCAGTAGTATAGTCTCAGGGGGACAGCCCCAGCATTTT. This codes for CASSIVSGGQPQHF.

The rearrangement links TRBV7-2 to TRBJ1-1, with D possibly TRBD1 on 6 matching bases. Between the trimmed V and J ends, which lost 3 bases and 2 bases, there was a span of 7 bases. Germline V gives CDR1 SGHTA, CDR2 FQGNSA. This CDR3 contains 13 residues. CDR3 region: CASSLGANTEAFF. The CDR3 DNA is TGTGCCAGCAGCTTGGGGGCTAACACTGAAGCTTTCTTT.

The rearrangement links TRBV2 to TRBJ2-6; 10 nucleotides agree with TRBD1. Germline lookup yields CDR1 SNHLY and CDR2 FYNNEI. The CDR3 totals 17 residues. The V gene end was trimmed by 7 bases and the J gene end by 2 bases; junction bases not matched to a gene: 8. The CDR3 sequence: CASTWGGQGTGANVLTF. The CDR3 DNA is TGTGCCAGCACTTGGGGGGGACAGGGGACTGGGGCCAACGTCCTGACTTTC.

CDR3 DNA: TGTGCCAGCAGTATTCGGGGGGCAAATAATTCACCCCTCCACTTT. Translated, it gives CASSIRGANNSPLHF. The chain joins TRBV6-2 or TRBV6-3 to TRBJ1-6; D perhaps matches TRBD1 (6 bases). V was shortened by 5 bases and J by 5 bases, with 13 bases between the two germline ends. CDR3 length equals 15 residues. Germline CDR1 reads MNHEY; CDR2 reads SVGEGT.

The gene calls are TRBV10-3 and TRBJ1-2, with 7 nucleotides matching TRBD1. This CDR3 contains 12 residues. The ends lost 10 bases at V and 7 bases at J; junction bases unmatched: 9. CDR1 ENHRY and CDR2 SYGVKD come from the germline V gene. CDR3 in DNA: TGTGCCACCTACGACCCAGGGGGTGGCTACACCTTC. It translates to CATYDPGGGYTF.

CDR3: CASSFGVSYNSPLHF. The CDR3 DNA follows: TGTGCCAGCAGTTTCGGGGTTTCCTATAATTCACCCCTCCACTTT. The rearrangement links TRBV13 to TRBJ1-6; D gene uncertain. The length of the CDR3 is 15 residues. In germline, CDR1 is PRHDT, CDR2 FYEKMQ (reference sequence). The V and J ends lost 6 bases and 1 base respectively, with 10 bases between them.

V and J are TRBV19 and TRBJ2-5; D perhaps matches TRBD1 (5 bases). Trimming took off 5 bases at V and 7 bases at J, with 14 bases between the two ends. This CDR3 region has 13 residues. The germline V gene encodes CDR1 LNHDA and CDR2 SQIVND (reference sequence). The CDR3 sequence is CASSGQTQGTQYF. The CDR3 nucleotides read TGTGCCAGTAGTGGGCAGACTCAGGGGACCCAGTACTTC.

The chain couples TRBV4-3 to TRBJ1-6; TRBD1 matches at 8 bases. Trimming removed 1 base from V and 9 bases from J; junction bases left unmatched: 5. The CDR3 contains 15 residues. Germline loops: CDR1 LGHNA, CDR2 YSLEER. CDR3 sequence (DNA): TGCGCCAGCAGCCAAGTAGACAGGGGTGGTTCACCCCTCCACTTT. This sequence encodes CASSQVDRGGSPLHF.

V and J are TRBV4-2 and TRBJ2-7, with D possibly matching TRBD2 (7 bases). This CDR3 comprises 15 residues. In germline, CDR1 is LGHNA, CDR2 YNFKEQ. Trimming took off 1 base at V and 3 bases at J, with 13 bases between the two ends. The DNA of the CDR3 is TGTGCCAGCAGCCAAGGGGGGGGCAGTAACTACGAGCAGTACTTC. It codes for CASSQGGGSNYEQYF.

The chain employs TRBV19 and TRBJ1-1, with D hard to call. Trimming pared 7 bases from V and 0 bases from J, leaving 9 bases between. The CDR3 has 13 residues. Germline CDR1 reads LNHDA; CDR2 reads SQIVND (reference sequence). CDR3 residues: CASKERLNTEAFF. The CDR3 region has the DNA TGTGCCAGTAAAGAGAGATTGAACACTGAAGCTTTCTTT.

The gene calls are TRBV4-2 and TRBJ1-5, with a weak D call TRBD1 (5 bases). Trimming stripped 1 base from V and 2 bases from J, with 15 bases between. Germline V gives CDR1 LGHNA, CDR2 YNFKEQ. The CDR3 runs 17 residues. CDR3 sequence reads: CASSQVLGEVGNQPQHF. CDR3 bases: TGTGCCAGCAGCCAAGTGTTGGGGGAGGTCGGCAATCAGCCCCAGCATTTT.

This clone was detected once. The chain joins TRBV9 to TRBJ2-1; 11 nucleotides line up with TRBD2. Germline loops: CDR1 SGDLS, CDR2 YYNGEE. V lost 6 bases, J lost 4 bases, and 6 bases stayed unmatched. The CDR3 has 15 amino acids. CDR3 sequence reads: CASNLAGGQYNEQFF. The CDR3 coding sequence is TGTGCCAGCAACCTAGCGGGGGGACAATACAATGAGCAGTTCTTC. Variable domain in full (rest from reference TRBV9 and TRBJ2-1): DSGVTQTPKHLITATGQRVTLRCSPRSGDLSVYWYQQSLDQGLQFLIQYYNGEERAKGNILERFSAQQFPDLHSELNLSSLELGDSALYFCASNLAGGQYNEQFFGPGTRLTVL.

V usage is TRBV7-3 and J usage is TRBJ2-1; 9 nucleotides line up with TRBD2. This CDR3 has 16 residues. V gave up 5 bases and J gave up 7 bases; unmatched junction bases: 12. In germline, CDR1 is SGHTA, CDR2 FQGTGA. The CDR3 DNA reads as TGTGCCAGCAGCGCCACCCCGCGGGGGGGCCGGAATGAGCAGTTCTTC. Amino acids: CASSATPRGGRNEQFF. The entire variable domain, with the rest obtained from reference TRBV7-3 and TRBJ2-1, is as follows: GAGVSQTPSNKVTEKGKYVELRCDPISGHTALYWYRQSLGQGPEFLIYFQGTGAADDSGLPNDRFFAVRPEGSVSTLKIQRTERGDSAVYLCASSATPRGGRNEQFFGPGTRLTVL.